The 28 T cell receptor beta chains below all came from one sample that was sequenced in a study of cytotoxic CD8 clonotypes in ibrutinib-treated CLL. Profiled with immunoSEQ multiplex PCR; TCRdb holds only in-frame clones, not every one. The sample contains some 170,000 clones, roughly 90% of which appear only once. The sequenced sample was PBMCs, obtained at disease progression, from a patient treated with ibrutinib. Receptors originate from a human donor with chronic lymphocytic leukemia.

This chain uses TRBV28 with TRBJ1-2; 7 bases are a match to TRBD1. The junction had 7 bases not matched to a gene; V was cut back by 2 bases and J by 1 base. Germline V CDR1 and CDR2: MDHEN, SYDVKM. The CDR3 length is 16 residues. The CDR3 reads CASSLPRHRGNYGYTF. The CDR3 DNA follows: TGTGCCAGCAGTTTACCCCGACACAGGGGTAACTATGGCTACACCTTC.

Here the CDR3 reads CASSEGTISGNTIYF. The CDR3 bases are TGCGCCAGCAGTGAGGGGACAATCTCTGGAAACACCATATATTTT. The rearrangement links TRBV10-1 to TRBJ1-3; D perhaps matches TRBD1 (6 bases). The V gene's germline CDR1 is WNHNN and CDR2 SYGVQD (reference sequence). This CDR3 contains 15 residues. Trimming pared 2 bases from V and 0 bases from J, leaving 8 bases between.

V is TRBV6-6 and J is TRBJ1-5; D is possibly TRBD1 (5 bases). The ends were cut back, 7 bases at V and 6 bases at J, with 19 bases in the middle. The V gene's germline CDR1 is MNHNY and CDR2 SVGAGI (reference sequence). The CDR3 has 15 amino acids. The CDR3 here is CASTPGAGTGQPQHF. The CDR3 DNA reads as TGTGCCAGCACCCCCGGGGCAGGGACGGGTCAGCCCCAGCATTTT.

This clone has just one count. This chain links TRBV6-5 with TRBJ1-1, with a tentative D call TRBD1 (5 bases). Looked up from germline, CDR1 is MNHEY and CDR2 is SVGAGI. CDR3 length equals 11 residues. V lost 3 bases to trimming and J lost 11 bases, with 10 bases between them. The CDR3 protein is CASSYAREAFF. For the CDR3, the DNA is TGTGCCAGCAGTTATGCCAGGGAGGCTTTCTTT.

This sequence joins TRBV18 and TRBJ1-1; the D gene is possibly TRBD1 (5 bases). The CDR3 has 15 amino acids. Germline V gene sequence: CDR1 KGHSH, CDR2 LQKENI. Deletions cut 6 bases from V and 0 bases from J, with 14 bases between. The CDR3 protein is CASSRDSNLNTEAFF. CDR3 nucleotide sequence: TGTGCCAGCTCCCGAGACAGTAACCTGAACACTGAAGCTTTCTTT.

The chain carries TRBV18 and TRBJ2-2; 9 positions match TRBD1. V gave up 1 base and J gave up 6 bases; unmatched junction bases: 0. CDR1 and CDR2 (germline): KGHSH, LQKENI. There are 14 residues in the CDR3. CDR3: CASSPRQGAGELFF. CDR3 DNA: TGTGCCAGCTCACCACGACAGGGGGCCGGGGAGCTGTTTTTT.

The gene calls are TRBV12-5 and TRBJ2-7; 11 nucleotides line up with TRBD2. Germline CDR1 and CDR2: LGHNT and FRNRAP. This CDR3 region has 18 residues. V lost 1 base, J lost 4 bases, and 12 bases stayed unmatched. This chain's CDR3 is CASGLATTGLAGRYEQYF. CDR3 DNA sequence: TGTGCTAGTGGTTTGGCGACTACCGGACTAGCGGGCAGGTACGAGCAGTACTTC.

About this clone itself: At the DNA level, this CDR3 is encoded by other sequences in the same sample as well. The rearrangement links TRBV5-5 to TRBJ1-2; D uncertain. The CDR3 totals 12 residues. V was trimmed by 0 bases and J by 4 bases, leaving 4 bases between them. Germline values: CDR1 SGHKS, CDR2 YYEKEE (reference sequence). This chain's CDR3 is CASSLEGYGYTF. CDR3 DNA: TGTGCCAGCAGCTTGGAGGGCTATGGCTACACCTTC.

This clone was seen a handful of times. V and J are TRBV9 and TRBJ2-1, with 9 bases that match TRBD1. The germline V gene encodes CDR1 SGDLS and CDR2 YYNGEE. The length of the CDR3 is 17 residues. The V gene end was trimmed by 4 bases and the J gene end by 5 bases; junction bases not matched to a gene: 13. The CDR3 loop is CASSPPKDRGTNNEQFF. The CDR3 coding sequence is TGTGCCAGCAGCCCCCCCAAAGACAGGGGGACAAACAATGAGCAGTTCTTC.

A few counts support this clone. V usage is TRBV5-1 and J usage is TRBJ1-2, with D possibly matching TRBD1 (5 bases). Per the germline V gene, CDR1 is SGHRS and CDR2 is YFSETQ. CDR3 length equals 17 residues. V was shortened by 5 bases and J by 1 base, with 21 bases between the two germline ends. In DNA, the CDR3 is TGCGCCAGCAGACTACAACCACCCGGGACGGATAACTATGGCTACACCTTC. This translates into CASRLQPPGTDNYGYTF. The full variable domain, completed using reference TRBV5-1 and TRBJ1-2, is KAGVTQTPRYLIKTRGQQVTLSCSPISGHRSVSWYQQTPGQGLQFLFEYFSETQRNKGNFPGRFSGRQFSNSRSEMNVSTLELGDSALYLCASRLQPPGTDNYGYTFGSGTRLTVV.

V usage is TRBV7-2 and J usage is TRBJ1-1, with TRBD1 as a possible D gene (5 bases). Looked up from germline, CDR1 is SGHTA and CDR2 is FQGNSA. CDR3 length: 18 amino acids. V was clipped by 7 bases and J by 5 bases, with 29 bases between them. The chain's CDR3 is CASTTAFEVYRKGTEAFF. Written as DNA, the CDR3 is TGTGCCAGCACAACAGCTTTTGAAGTTTACAGGAAGGGTACTGAAGCTTTCTTT.

CDR3 in DNA: TGTGCGGCGAGCGGGAGAGTCGACAATGAGCAGTTCTTC. Amino acid sequence: CAASGRVDNEQFF. This rearrangement joins TRBV19 to TRBJ2-1, with 8 bases matching TRBD2. From germline, CDR1 is LNHDA and CDR2 SQIVND (reference sequence). There are 13 residues in the CDR3.

The gene calls are TRBV10-1 and TRBJ2-1; the match to TRBD2 covers 11 bases. This CDR3 contains 14 residues. V gave up 5 bases and J gave up 10 bases; unmatched junction bases: 7. Germline V gene lookup returns CDR1 WNHNN and CDR2 SYGVQD (reference sequence). CDR3 amino acids: CASSNPGLAEEQFF. Written as DNA, the CDR3 is TGCGCCAGCAGTAATCCGGGACTAGCGGAAGAGCAGTTCTTC.

This chain uses TRBV11-3 with TRBJ2-1; 8 bases line up with TRBD2. CDR3 length: 14 residues. Trimming cost V 2 bases and J 6 bases; bases outside gene matches: 3. Per the germline V gene, CDR1 is SGHNT and CDR2 is YENEEA. The CDR3 sequence: CASSLSGLANEQFF. CDR3 coding DNA: TGTGCCAGCAGCTTAAGTGGACTAGCCAATGAGCAGTTCTTC.

The genes are TRBV4-3 and TRBJ2-2; the match to TRBD2 covers 10 bases. This CDR3 spans 17 amino acids. V lost 3 bases, J lost 6 bases, and 10 bases stayed unmatched. Germline V lookup: CDR1 LGHNA, CDR2 YSLEER. In DNA, the CDR3 is TGCGCCAGCAGCCAGGACCTAGCGGGAGTACTTCCCGGGGAGCTGTTTTTT. It encodes CASSQDLAGVLPGELFF.

V and J are TRBV5-6 and TRBJ2-7, with D possibly matching TRBD1 (6 bases). Trimming left V 1 base short and J 6 bases short, with 23 bases between. This CDR3 is 17 amino acids long. CDR1 SGHDT and CDR2 YYEEEE come from the germline V gene. This CDR3 reads CASSLNLLWEQGSEQYF. The CDR3 DNA follows: TGTGCCAGCAGCTTGAATCTGTTGTGGGAGCAGGGGAGCGAGCAGTACTTC.

This clone was counted a single time. The chain carries TRBV19 and TRBJ1-5; unclear D gene. With 5 bases removed from V and 6 bases from J, the gap between germline ends came to 17 bases. The CDR3 loop spans 15 amino acids. The germline V gene encodes CDR1 LNHDA and CDR2 SQIVND (reference sequence). This CDR3 is CASSLPGIPPQPQHF. CDR3 DNA sequence: TGTGCCAGTAGTCTGCCGGGAATCCCACCTCAGCCCCAGCATTTT.

V is TRBV29-1 and J is TRBJ2-7, with D maybe TRBD2 (7 bases). Deletions cut 6 bases from V and 2 bases from J, with 17 bases between. Germline assignment: CDR1 SQVTM and CDR2 ANQGSEA. The CDR3 loop spans 14 amino acids. The CDR3 coding sequence is TGCAGCGTCCCGAAGGGGGGGTCGACCTACGAGCAGTACTTC. Amino acids: CSVPKGGSTYEQYF.

The chain joins TRBV30 to TRBJ1-1, with D maybe TRBD1 (6 bases). Germline assignment: CDR1 GTSNPN and CDR2 SVGIG (reference sequence). This CDR3 is built from 12 residues. V lost 0 bases to trimming and J lost 6 bases, with 8 bases between them. CDR3 protein: CAWSVGGPEAFF. CDR3 DNA: TGTGCCTGGAGTGTGGGGGGCCCTGAAGCTTTCTTT.

The V and J genes are TRBV9 and TRBJ2-2; maybe TRBD2 (5 bases). V shed 1 base and J shed 2 bases, with 12 bases lying between them. This CDR3 region has 16 residues. CDR1 is SGDLS, CDR2 YYNGEE, per germline. The DNA of the CDR3 is TGTGCCAGCAGCGTAAAGCCTAGCCTAAACACCGGGGAGCTGTTTTTT. Amino acids: CASSVKPSLNTGELFF.

The CDR3 DNA follows: TGTGCCACCAGCAGGGACCTAGATTTGAGACAGGGGTTCTTC. Its translation: CATSRDLDLRQGFF. The chain combines TRBV15 with TRBJ2-1; 7 nucleotides line up with TRBD1. The CDR3 has 14 amino acids. Unmatched junction bases numbered 14, after V lost 3 bases and J lost 15 bases. The germline CDR1 and CDR2 sequences are LNHNV and YYDKDF (reference sequence). The full variable domain, with the rest looked up from reference TRBV15 and TRBJ2-1, is DAMVIQNPRYQVTQFGKPVTLSCSQTLNHNVMYWYQQKSSQAPKLLFHYYDKDFNNEADTPDNFQSRRPNTSFCFLDIRSPGLGDTAMYLCATSRDLDLRQGFFGPGTRLTVL.

V and J are TRBV28 and TRBJ2-7; the D gene is possibly TRBD2 (6 bases). V was clipped by 3 bases and J by 2 bases, with 23 bases between them. From germline, CDR1 is MDHEN and CDR2 SYDVKM. The CDR3 has 18 amino acids. The CDR3 spells CASSFPRREARSTYEQYF. The CDR3 nucleotides are TGTGCCAGCAGTTTCCCGAGGAGGGAGGCGAGAAGTACCTACGAGCAGTACTTC.

The chain is built from TRBV28 and TRBJ1-5; D is perhaps TRBD1 (5 bases). From germline, CDR1 is MDHEN and CDR2 SYDVKM. The CDR3 runs 14 residues. V was shortened by 6 bases and J by 6 bases, with 15 bases between the two germline ends. The CDR3 coding sequence is TGTGCCAGCAGCAACCCTGGGGGAGGTCAGCCCCAGCATTTT. Residues: CASSNPGGGQPQHF.

The rearrangement joins TRBV7-6 to TRBJ1-4; D remains ambiguous. The CDR3 extends over 16 amino acids. V shed 1 base and J shed 0 bases, with 9 bases lying between them. Germline assignment: CDR1 SGHVS and CDR2 FNYEAQ. CDR3 region: CASSLDSGATNEKLFF. The CDR3, as DNA: TGTGCCAGCAGCTTAGACAGCGGCGCAACTAATGAAAAACTGTTTTTT.

The V gene is TRBV9, the J gene TRBJ1-1, with D perhaps matching TRBD1 (5 bases). The CDR3 has 15 amino acids. Germline lookup yields CDR1 SGDLS and CDR2 YYNGEE. V was clipped by 4 bases and J by 6 bases, with 19 bases between them. This chain's CDR3 is CASSPPVGAGAEAFF. CDR3 nucleotide sequence: TGTGCCAGCAGCCCCCCCGTCGGGGCGGGGGCTGAAGCTTTCTTT.

V and J are TRBV18 and TRBJ2-2, with D uncertain. Germline V CDR1 and CDR2: KGHSH, LQKENI. Trimming pared 0 bases from V and 6 bases from J, leaving 8 bases between. This CDR3 region has 14 residues. The CDR3: CASSPPVVSGELFF. Here the CDR3 DNA reads TGTGCCAGCTCACCACCAGTAGTATCCGGGGAGCTGTTTTTT.

This sequence joins TRBV28 and TRBJ2-2; D possibly corresponds to TRBD1 (6 bases). This CDR3 contains 16 residues. Trimming stripped 2 bases from V and 3 bases from J, with 13 bases between. CDR1 and CDR2 (germline): MDHEN, SYDVKM. As DNA, the CDR3 is TGTGCCAGCAGTTTAATTTGGGACACGTACACCGGGGAGCTGTTTTTT. It specifies CASSLIWDTYTGELFF.

This clone was counted between two and nine times. V gene TRBV5-1 combines with J gene TRBJ1-5, with 8 bases that match TRBD1. The CDR3 spans 15 residues. V lost 4 bases and J lost 6; bases outside the gene matches: 9. CDR1 is SGHRS and CDR2 is YFSETQ in the germline V gene. CDR3 nucleotide sequence: TGCGCCAGCAGCGAGGAAGGACAGGGATTTCAGCCCCAGCATTTT. This gives the protein CASSEEGQGFQPQHF.